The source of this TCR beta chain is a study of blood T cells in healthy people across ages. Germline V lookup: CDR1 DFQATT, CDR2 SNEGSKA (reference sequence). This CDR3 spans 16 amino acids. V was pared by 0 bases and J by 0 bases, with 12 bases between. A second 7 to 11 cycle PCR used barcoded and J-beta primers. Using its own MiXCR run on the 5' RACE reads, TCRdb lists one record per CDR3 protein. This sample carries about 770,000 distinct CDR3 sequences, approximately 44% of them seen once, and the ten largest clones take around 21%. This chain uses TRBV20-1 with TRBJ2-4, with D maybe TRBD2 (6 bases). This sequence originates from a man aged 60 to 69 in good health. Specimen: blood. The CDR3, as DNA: TGCAGTGCTAGAGATCTCGCGGGAATAGCCAAAAACATTCAGTACTTC. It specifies CSARDLAGIAKNIQYF.